This TCR beta chain was captured in a study of identical twins. Study-level findings and limits: Out-of-frame alpha sequences common to twins exhibited a surplus of low generation probability. A cross-sectional statistical analysis, not follow-up of the same donors, supported the conclusions.

In regard to this clonotype: Its antigen is currently unknown.

TCRdb redid the calling of the 5' RACE reads with MiXCR, one entry per CDR3 protein. In the table there are 450,000 or so distinct CDR3 sequences, 14% of which are singletons. The CDR3 has 11 residues. Germline values: CDR1 SQVTM, CDR2 ANQGSEA. The V end was cut by 2 bases, the J end by 2 bases, with 4 bases between. These records were also assigned to another study, of yellow fever vaccine responses in identical twins.

The receptor's source is a woman aged 18 to 35 in good health. Source material: CD4+ T cells sorted from blood. This chain uses TRBV29-1 with TRBJ2-7; D ambiguous. CDR3 protein: CSVEHTYEQYF. The CDR3 DNA reads TGCAGCGTTGAACATACCTACGAGCAGTACTTC.